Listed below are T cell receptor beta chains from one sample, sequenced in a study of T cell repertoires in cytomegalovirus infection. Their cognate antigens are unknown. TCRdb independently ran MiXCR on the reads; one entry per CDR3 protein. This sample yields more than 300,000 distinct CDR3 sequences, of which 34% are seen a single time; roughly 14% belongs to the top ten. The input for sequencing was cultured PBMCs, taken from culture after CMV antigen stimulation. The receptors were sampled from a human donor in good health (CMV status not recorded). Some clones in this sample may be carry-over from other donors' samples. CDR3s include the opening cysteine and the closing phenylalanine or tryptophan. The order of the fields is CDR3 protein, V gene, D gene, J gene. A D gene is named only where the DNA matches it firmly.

CDR3aa: CASSEGRLAGGDTQYF
v_gene: TRBV2
d_gene: TRBD2
j_gene: TRBJ2-3

CDR3aa: CASSMRLAAQETQYF
v_gene: TRBV19
d_gene: NA
j_gene: TRBJ2-5

CDR3aa: CASRYGKFGGYTF
v_gene: TRBV7-2
d_gene: NA
j_gene: TRBJ1-2

CDR3aa: CASSYYGPTNYGYTF
v_gene: TRBV7-8
d_gene: NA
j_gene: TRBJ1-2

CDR3aa: CASSMAGETQYF
v_gene: TRBV19
d_gene: NA
j_gene: TRBJ2-5

CDR3aa: CASSHPDRNTEAFF
v_gene: TRBV4-1
d_gene: NA
j_gene: TRBJ1-1

CDR3aa: CSAGTGFVYNEQFF
v_gene: TRBV20-1
d_gene: TRBD1
j_gene: TRBJ2-1

CDR3aa: CASSLARVAYEQYF
v_gene: TRBV7-2
d_gene: NA
j_gene: TRBJ2-7

CDR3aa: CASNAQTGAEAFF
v_gene: TRBV5-1
d_gene: TRBD1
j_gene: TRBJ1-1

CDR3aa: CASSARDKNTGELFF
v_gene: TRBV6-1
d_gene: NA
j_gene: TRBJ2-2

CDR3aa: CASSQDRTSGSYETQYF
v_gene: TRBV3-1
d_gene: TRBD2
j_gene: TRBJ2-5

CDR3aa: CASSFSGGAFLNTEAFF
v_gene: TRBV7-2
d_gene: TRBD1
j_gene: TRBJ1-1

CDR3aa: CASSIVDRFYAGELFF
v_gene: TRBV19
d_gene: NA
j_gene: TRBJ2-2

CDR3aa: CASSYFTSGGVKYF
v_gene: TRBV6-5
d_gene: TRBD2
j_gene: TRBJ2-7

CDR3aa: CASSPVQRRGDTQYF
v_gene: TRBV7-2
d_gene: NA
j_gene: TRBJ2-3

CDR3aa: CAISESQGQTPQHF
v_gene: TRBV10-3
d_gene: NA
j_gene: TRBJ1-5

CDR3aa: CASSQTSDSSYNEQFF
v_gene: TRBV18
d_gene: TRBD2
j_gene: TRBJ2-1

CDR3aa: CASSPATDTQYF
v_gene: TRBV7-2
d_gene: NA
j_gene: TRBJ2-3

CDR3aa: CASSLETGSYNEQFF
v_gene: TRBV5-4
d_gene: NA
j_gene: TRBJ2-1

CDR3aa: CATSRATKLTGLRVEPQHF
v_gene: TRBV15
d_gene: NA
j_gene: TRBJ1-5

CDR3aa: CASSWRASVNEQFF
v_gene: TRBV7-2
d_gene: NA
j_gene: TRBJ2-1

CDR3aa: CASSHVPGTGYEQYF
v_gene: TRBV4-1
d_gene: NA
j_gene: TRBJ2-7

CDR3aa: CASTPSRGQVSGANVLTF
v_gene: TRBV11-1
d_gene: NA
j_gene: TRBJ2-6

CDR3aa: CASSLRGLNYGYTF
v_gene: TRBV27
d_gene: NA
j_gene: TRBJ1-2

CDR3aa: CARRGAPEAFF
v_gene: TRBV2
d_gene: NA
j_gene: TRBJ1-1

CDR3aa: CASSSVGTGGWTSTDTQYF
v_gene: TRBV11-2
d_gene: NA
j_gene: TRBJ2-3

CDR3aa: CASSSLLNEQFF
v_gene: TRBV12-3/TRBV12-4
d_gene: NA
j_gene: TRBJ2-1

CDR3aa: CASSFMEGNNEQFF
v_gene: TRBV7-2
d_gene: NA
j_gene: TRBJ2-1

CDR3aa: CATLGGGPPTNEKLFF
v_gene: TRBV28
d_gene: NA
j_gene: TRBJ1-4